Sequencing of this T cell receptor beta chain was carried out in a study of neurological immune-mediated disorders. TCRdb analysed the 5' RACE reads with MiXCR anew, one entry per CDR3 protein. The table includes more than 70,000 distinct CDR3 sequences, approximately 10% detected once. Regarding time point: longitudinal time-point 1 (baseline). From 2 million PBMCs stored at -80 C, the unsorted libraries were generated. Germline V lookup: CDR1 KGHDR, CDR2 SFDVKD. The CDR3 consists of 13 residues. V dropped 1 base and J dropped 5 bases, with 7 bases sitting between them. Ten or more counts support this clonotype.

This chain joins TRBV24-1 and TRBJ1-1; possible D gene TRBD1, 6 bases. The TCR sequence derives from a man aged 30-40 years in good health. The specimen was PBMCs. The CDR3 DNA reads TGTGCCACCAGTGATTTTAGGGGGACTGAAGCTTTCTTT. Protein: CATSDFRGTEAFF.